The subject of this entry is one TCR beta chain. Its matching antigen is unknown. V lost 2 bases to trimming and J lost 6 bases; unmatched junction nucleotides: 6. This CDR3 contains 15 residues. Germline V gene lookup returns CDR1 MNHEY and CDR2 SVGAGI. Here immunoSEQ multiplex PCR was the method, and the copy in TCRdb shows in-frame clones only, minus some. The sample contains 35,000 to 40,000 clones, 88% of which appear only once. This sample is part of a study of T cells in localized non-small cell lung cancer. Study-wide results and caveats: Among blood samples, higher T cell density accompanied longer overall survival.

The sample here was peripheral blood, taken before any cancer treatment. The chain is built from TRBV6-5 and TRBJ1-4; 7 bases fit TRBD1. This TCR came from a woman aged 40 to 75 with stage I lung adenocarcinoma. The CDR3: CASSYVRDSHEKLFF. The CDR3 nucleotides read TGTGCCAGCAGTTACGTCCGGGACAGCCATGAAAAACTGTTTTTT.